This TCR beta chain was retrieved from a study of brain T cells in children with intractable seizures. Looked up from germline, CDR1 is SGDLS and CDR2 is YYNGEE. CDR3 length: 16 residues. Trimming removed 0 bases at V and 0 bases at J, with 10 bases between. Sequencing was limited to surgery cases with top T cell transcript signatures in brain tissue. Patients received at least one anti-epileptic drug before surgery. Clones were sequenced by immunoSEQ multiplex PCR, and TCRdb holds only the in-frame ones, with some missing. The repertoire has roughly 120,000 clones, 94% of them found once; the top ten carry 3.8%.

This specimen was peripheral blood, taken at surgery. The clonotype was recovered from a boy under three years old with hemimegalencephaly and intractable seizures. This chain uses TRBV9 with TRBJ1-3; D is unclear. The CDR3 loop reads CASSVDSGYSGNTIYF. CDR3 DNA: TGTGCCAGCAGCGTAGATTCCGGGTACTCTGGAAACACCATATATTTT.